The 5 T cell receptor beta chains below all came from one sample that was sequenced in a study of vaccination and CD4 T cells after COVID-19 (dated by TCRdb to 2022 to 2024). Their specific antigens are unknown. The time point label, as the study defines it: late sampling 161 to 241 days after vaccination in three convalescent patients. In the paper's terms, the treatment or condition label means: approximately nine-day PBMC culture with coronavirus spike peptide pools or control peptides (ViraFEST assay). The protocol used for the library was PCR. The instrument was an Illumina iSeq 100. DNA from cultured CD4+ T cells was subjected to TCR sequencing with the Oncomine TCR Beta short-read assay at the Johns Hopkins FTIC core. TCRdb reran the public reads through fastp at Q25 and MiXCR, keeping productive beta chains. Merged by CDR3 protein, the rows form single entries marked with the most common genes and DNA. In this sample the table shows roughly 23,000 distinct CDR3 sequences, under 40% of which occur a single time. The ten most abundant clones make up roughly 27% of the sample.

This sample comprised CD4+ T cells from blood, cultured in vitro, obtained about 7 months after SARS-CoV-2 vaccination. The receptor source for this set is a human donor who had recovered from COVID-19.

This clonotype was seen a single time. The rearrangement uses TRBV6-1 and TRBJ2-1, with no clear D. This CDR3 has 11 amino acids. The V end was cut by 2 bases, the J end by 10 bases, with 6 bases between. Per germline, CDR1 MNHNS and CDR2 SASEGT. CDR3 sequence reads: CASSELGEQFF. DNA for the CDR3: TGTGCCAGCAGTGAATTGGGGGAGCAGTTCTTC.

This chain connects TRBV6-1 to TRBJ1-1, with D perhaps TRBD1 (5 bases). Germline CDR1 reads MNHNS; CDR2 reads SASEGT. The CDR3 is 13 residues long. The CDR3 protein is CATSKGMNTEAFF. CDR3 bases: TGTGCGACGAGCAAGGGGATGAACACTGAAGCTTTCTTT.

The table lists this clonotype with a few counts. The CDR3 bases are TGCAGTGCTCAGACAGTCCAAGAGACCCAGTACTTC. Residues: CSAQTVQETQYF. The chain combines TRBV20-1 with TRBJ2-5, with a tentative D call TRBD1 (5 bases). The CDR3 is 12 residues long. Germline loops: CDR1 DFQATT, CDR2 SNEGSKA (reference sequence). Between the trimmed V and J ends, which lost 5 bases and 1 base, there was a span of 8 bases.

This clonotype is a singleton in its sample. J is TRBJ1-1 and V is TRBV2; D is possibly TRBD1 (6 bases). This CDR3 has 14 residues. Germline lookup yields CDR1 SNHLY and CDR2 FYNNEI. The germline V and J ends were trimmed by 2 bases and 5 bases, with 12 bases remaining between them. Written as DNA, the CDR3 is TGTGCCAGCAGTGAAACGGGGGCTCGGACTGAAGCTTTCTTT. Its protein is CASSETGARTEAFF.

By share of the sample, this clonotype is medium-sized (0.01 to 0.1%). The chain joins TRBV6-5 to TRBJ2-3, with D uncertain. Germline V CDR1 and CDR2: MNHEY, SVGAGI. The V and J ends lost 4 bases and 1 base respectively, with 6 bases between them. The CDR3 extends over 13 amino acids. The CDR3 DNA reads as TGTGCCAGCAGTTCCGACGGCACAGATACGCAGTATTTT. It specifies CASSSDGTDTQYF.